This passage covers 30 T cell receptor beta chains from one sample sequenced in a study of CD8 T cells in ankylosing spondylitis. General study findings and limits: Ankylosing spondylitis blood appeared to carry a characteristic TCR beta motif of several highly homologous variants.

TCRdb re-derived calls from the 5' RACE reads in MiXCR, one entry per CDR3 protein. The sample yields 700,000 to 850,000 distinct CDR3 sequences, 10% to 15% seen once. Which antigens these TCRs recognize remains unknown. Sequenced sample: blood, either unsorted or a sorted T cell fraction (not recorded which). The receptors originated from a male donor with ankylosing spondylitis.

This sequence joins TRBV12-3 or TRBV12-4 and TRBJ1-5; D remains unclear. Trimming pared 4 bases from V and 11 bases from J, leaving 15 bases between. This CDR3 comprises 13 residues. The DNA for the CDR3 is TGTGCCAGCAGTTCTTCAGGCGGGCGGGCCCAGCATTTT. Translated, it gives CASSSSGGRAQHF.

J is TRBJ2-1 and V is TRBV18, with 8 bases that match TRBD2. V lost 3 bases, J lost 4 bases, and 8 bases stayed unmatched. The CDR3 sequence is 16 residues long. Germline V gene data show CDR1 as KGHSH and CDR2 as LQKENI. CDR3 sequence (DNA): TGTGCCAGCTCACCTCCGACTAGCGCCCCATACAATGAGCAGTTCTTC. It is translated as CASSPPTSAPYNEQFF.

The chain uses TRBV6-5 and TRBJ2-2, with a possible D match to TRBD1 (5 bases). This CDR3 is built from 16 residues. Germline loops: CDR1 MNHEY, CDR2 SVGAGI. Trimming took 6 bases from V and 1 from J, leaving 15 bases between them. The CDR3 reads CASSNSQGGNTGELFF. Here the CDR3 DNA reads TGTGCCAGCAGCAACTCGCAGGGTGGGAACACCGGGGAGCTGTTTTTT.

The chain employs TRBV4-2 and TRBJ2-3, with 8 bases matching TRBD2. Germline loops: CDR1 LGHNA, CDR2 YNFKEQ. V shed 1 base, J shed 1 base, and the junction held 4 bases outside the gene matches. The CDR3 extends over 16 amino acids. The CDR3 DNA reads as TGTGCCAGCAGCCAAGCCCCGCGGGGGGGCACAGATACGCAGTATTTT. This encodes CASSQAPRGGTDTQYF.

There are a few counts of this clonotype. V gene TRBV5-1 combines with J gene TRBJ2-1, with D unresolved. The ends were cut back, 4 bases at V and 8 bases at J, with 13 bases in the middle. Germline V CDR1 and CDR2: SGHRS, YFSETQ. The CDR3 runs to 13 residues. CDR3 in amino acids: CASSLVDPDEQFF. Here the CDR3 DNA reads TGCGCCAGCAGCCTGGTTGATCCTGATGAGCAGTTCTTC.

This clonotype was detected a few times. CDR3 DNA: TGCGCCAGCAGCTTATTGGAAGGCCCTTTTGGAGATACGCAGTATTTT. Protein sequence: CASSLLEGPFGDTQYF. The J gene is TRBJ2-3, the V gene TRBV5-1; D is unresolved. The germline V gene encodes CDR1 SGHRS and CDR2 YFSETQ. The CDR3 contains 16 residues. Trimming removed 2 bases from V and 5 bases from J, with 18 bases in between.

This clonotype turned up a few times. The gene calls are TRBV9 and TRBJ2-7; TRBD1 agrees at 8 bases. Per germline, CDR1 SGDLS and CDR2 YYNGEE. There are 14 residues in the CDR3. V was clipped by 0 bases and J by 1 base; unmatched bases: 0. CDR3 region: CASSVGDRSYEQYF. For the CDR3, the DNA is TGTGCCAGCAGCGTAGGGGACAGGTCCTACGAGCAGTACTTC.

The V gene is TRBV6-1, the J gene TRBJ2-5; a possible D gene is TRBD2 (5 bases). V gave up 8 bases and J gave up 4 bases, with 11 bases separating them. Looked up from germline, CDR1 is MNHNS and CDR2 is SASEGT. The CDR3 sequence is 12 residues long. The CDR3 reads CASRDEGETQYF. CDR3 coding DNA: TGTGCCAGCCGCGATGAGGGAGAGACCCAGTACTTC.

This chain's CDR3 is CASRQGRGMGAQYF. DNA for the CDR3: TGTGCCAGCAGGCAGGGTCGAGGAATGGGGGCCCAGTACTTC. The rearrangement joins TRBV6-1 to TRBJ2-5; D tentatively reads TRBD1 or TRBD2 (5 bases each). Germline CDR1 is MNHNS and CDR2 is SASEGT. V was shortened by 6 bases and J by 9 bases, with 20 bases between the two germline ends. This CDR3 is 14 amino acids long.

The chain's CDR3 is CASTNGGEGKTEAFF. The CDR3 DNA follows: TGTGCCAGCACCAACGGAGGGGAAGGGAAGACTGAAGCTTTCTTT. The V call is TRBV5-4, the J call TRBJ1-1, with D perhaps TRBD1 (5 bases). V shed 6 bases and J shed 5 bases, with 20 bases lying between them. Germline V lookup: CDR1 SGHNT, CDR2 YYREEE (reference sequence). The CDR3 spans 15 residues. Complete variable domain (other parts from reference TRBV5-4 and TRBJ1-1): ETGVTQSPTHLIKTRGQQVTLRCSSQSGHNTVSWYQQALGQGPQFIFQYYREEENGRGNFPPRFSGLQFPNYSSELNVNALELDDSALYLCASTNGGEGKTEAFFGQGTRLTVV.

This clonotype turned up a few times. This chain connects TRBV7-3 to TRBJ2-5; 12 bases align to TRBD2. This CDR3 has 20 amino acids. CDR1 and CDR2 from the germline V gene are SGHTA and FQGTGA. The trim removed 0 bases at V and 2 bases at J, leaving 13 bases unmatched. The chain's CDR3 is CASSLTRLAGGTFSQETQYF. The CDR3 DNA is TGTGCCAGCAGCTTAACGAGGCTAGCGGGGGGGACCTTTTCGCAAGAGACCCAGTACTTC. Using reference TRBV7-3 and TRBJ2-5 for the parts outside the CDR3, the full variable domain is GAGVSQTPSNKVTEKGKYVELRCDPISGHTALYWYRQSLGQGPEFLIYFQGTGAADDSGLPNDRFFAVRPEGSVSTLKIQRTERGDSAVYLCASSLTRLAGGTFSQETQYFGPGTRLLVL.

This clonotype was counted ten times or more. The chain employs TRBV7-2 and TRBJ1-6; D is undetermined. The CDR3 length is 14 residues. From germline, CDR1 is SGHTA and CDR2 FQGNSA. Trimming stripped 0 bases from V and 8 bases from J, with 8 bases between. Here the CDR3 reads CASSLAPVDSPLHF. The CDR3 DNA is TGTGCCAGCAGCTTAGCGCCAGTGGATTCACCCCTCCACTTT.

This sequence joins TRBV12-3 or TRBV12-4 and TRBJ1-1; D call uncertain. Trimming took 7 bases from V and 1 from J, leaving 13 bases between them. The CDR3 covers 14 residues. The CDR3, as DNA: TGTGCCAGCACCCCGGTGGTTAAGAACACTGAAGCTTTCTTT. It codes for CASTPVVKNTEAFF.

The chain joins TRBV7-2 to TRBJ2-2; the D is unclear. V shed 5 bases and J shed 0 bases, with 10 bases lying between them. This CDR3 has 15 amino acids. Germline loops: CDR1 SGHTA, CDR2 FQGNSA. The CDR3 spells CASSPSNTNTGELFF. For the CDR3, the DNA is TGTGCCAGCAGCCCCTCAAATACGAACACCGGGGAGCTGTTTTTT.

The J gene is TRBJ2-1, the V gene TRBV20-1, with 14 positions matching TRBD2. Germline V gene lookup returns CDR1 DFQATT and CDR2 SNEGSKA (reference sequence). The CDR3 sequence is 19 residues long. The V gene end was trimmed by 3 bases and the J gene end by 4 bases; junction bases not matched to a gene: 14. The CDR3 nucleotides are TGCAGTGCTAGTTCAATAGGACTAGCGGGAGGTCTAGGGTACAATGAGCAGTTCTTC. It is translated as CSASSIGLAGGLGYNEQFF.

This clonotype was observed a handful of times. CDR3 in DNA: TGTGCCAGCAGCGTAGTGGGAGGGAACATTCAGTACTTC. Amino acid sequence: CASSVVGGNIQYF. The V and J genes are TRBV7-2 and TRBJ2-4, with 7 bases fitting TRBD2. This CDR3 is 13 amino acids long. Germline assignment: CDR1 SGHTA and CDR2 FQGNSA. V shed 5 bases and J 7 bases; nucleotides not matched to a gene: 5.

V is TRBV24-1 and J is TRBJ1-2; a possible D gene is TRBD1 (6 bases). CDR1 is KGHDR and CDR2 is SFDVKD in the germline V gene. V was clipped by 2 bases and J by 3 bases, with 15 bases between them. The CDR3 length is 16 residues. DNA of the CDR3: TGTGCCACCAGTGATTCCCGGAGCAGGGGACACTATGGCTACACCTTC. It translates to CATSDSRSRGHYGYTF.

This CDR3 reads CSASPGTGRGLEQFF. The CDR3 DNA reads TGCAGTGCTAGTCCTGGGACAGGTAGGGGGCTTGAGCAGTTCTTC. This rearrangement joins TRBV20-1 to TRBJ2-1; 8 bases are a match to TRBD1. Germline CDR1 DFQATT, CDR2 SNEGSKA (reference sequence). With 3 bases clipped from V and 9 bases from J, the junction kept 13 bases outside the gene matches. This CDR3 is 15 amino acids long.

This chain connects TRBV18 to TRBJ2-1; no clear D gene. This CDR3 is 15 amino acids long. Germline V gene data show CDR1 as KGHSH and CDR2 as LQKENI. With 0 bases removed from V and 7 bases from J, the gap between germline ends came to 13 bases. CDR3 sequence (DNA): TGTGCCAGCTCACCACCGAAAGGACGCTTAAATGAGCAGTTCTTC. Protein sequence: CASSPPKGRLNEQFF.

The chain combines TRBV20-1 with TRBJ2-2, with D tentatively TRBD1 or TRBD2 (5 bases each). Germline lookup yields CDR1 DFQATT and CDR2 SNEGSKA (reference sequence). V dropped 3 bases and J dropped 6 bases, with 11 bases sitting between them. The CDR3 has 13 amino acids. The CDR3 nucleotides are TGCAGTGCTAGCAAGGGGACCCCCGGGGAGCTGTTTTTT. Its translation: CSASKGTPGELFF.

This clonotype was seen many times. The chain recombines TRBV20-1 with TRBJ2-1; perhaps D is TRBD1 or TRBD2 (6 bases each). Per germline, CDR1 DFQATT and CDR2 SNEGSKA (reference sequence). The CDR3 covers 12 residues. The CDR3 loop reads CSAGGPYNEQFF. Written as DNA, the CDR3 is TGCAGCGCCGGGGGCCCCTACAATGAGCAGTTCTTC.

This clonotype was found many times. The chain couples TRBV12-3 or TRBV12-4 to TRBJ1-4; D may be TRBD1 (6 bases). The CDR3 totals 18 residues. Trimming removed 1 base from V and 6 bases from J, with 21 bases in between. DNA of the CDR3: TGTGCCAGCAGTTTAGGAACCGAATTGAGGGGGAGGCATGAAAAACTGTTTTTT. This gives the protein CASSLGTELRGRHEKLFF.

This clonotype was observed a handful of times. The chain combines TRBV5-1 with TRBJ2-5; unclear D gene. The CDR3 covers 14 residues. V was shortened by 6 bases and J by 9 bases, with 21 bases between the two germline ends. Germline loops: CDR1 SGHRS, CDR2 YFSETQ. The CDR3: CASTTQSGPSAQYF. For the CDR3, the DNA is TGCGCCAGCACCACCCAATCCGGTCCGTCGGCCCAGTACTTC.

With respect to this clonotype: At one end the junction does not follow the germline gene, possibly because of a read error. This CDR3 reads CASSPSIEAPGDF. The CDR3 DNA follows: TGTGCCAGCTCACCAAGTATCGAGGCCCCGGGTGACTTC. This chain connects TRBV18 to TRBJ1-2; no definite D call. The germline gives CDR1 KGHSH, CDR2 LQKENI. The CDR3 is 13 residues long.

This clonotype has only a few counts. The chain couples TRBV20-1 to TRBJ1-1; D not resolved. Germline V gene data show CDR1 as DFQATT and CDR2 as SNEGSKA (reference sequence). The CDR3 length is 11 residues. Between the trimmed V and J ends, which lost 4 bases and 3 bases, there was a span of 6 bases. The CDR3 reads CSAKGYTEAFF. DNA of the CDR3: TGCAGTGCTAAAGGGTACACTGAAGCTTTCTTT.

In this sample, this clonotype turned up many times. J is TRBJ2-7 and V is TRBV10-3; D is tentatively TRBD1 or TRBD2 (5 bases each). The CDR3 spans 13 residues. Germline V gene data show CDR1 as ENHRY and CDR2 as SYGVKD. Trimming removed 4 bases at V and 5 bases at J, with 12 bases between. The chain's CDR3 is CAISAGTYDEQYF. The CDR3 DNA sequence: TGTGCCATCAGTGCCGGGACCTACGACGAGCAGTACTTC.

This clonotype appeared a few times. The rearrangement uses TRBV20-1 and TRBJ2-3; 9 bases agree with TRBD2. The CDR3 is 15 amino acids. V lost 4 bases to trimming and J lost 5 bases; unmatched junction nucleotides: 10. Germline lookup yields CDR1 DFQATT and CDR2 SNEGSKA (reference sequence). The CDR3 protein is CSATRTSVGGDTQYF. As DNA, the CDR3 is TGCAGTGCTACCAGGACTAGCGTCGGGGGAGATACGCAGTATTTT.

This clonotype was observed a handful of times. V and J are TRBV4-3 and TRBJ2-1; 7 nucleotides line up with TRBD2. The CDR3 loop spans 16 amino acids. V trimming: 0 bases; J trimming: 6 bases; junction bases outside the gene matches: 8. CDR1 and CDR2 from the germline V gene are LGHNA and YSLEER. CDR3 sequence: CASSQDLGGTINEQFF. The CDR3 DNA reads TGCGCCAGCAGCCAAGATCTGGGGGGGACTATCAATGAGCAGTTCTTC.

This clonotype was counted only a few times. CDR3 DNA: TGCAGTGCTTTATTGGGGACAGGCAATCAGCCCCAGCATTTT. Protein: CSALLGTGNQPQHF. The V call is TRBV20-1, the J call TRBJ1-5; 7 nucleotides align to TRBD1. Germline V gives CDR1 DFQATT, CDR2 SNEGSKA (reference sequence). After removal of 5 bases from V and 2 bases from J, the junction contained 6 bases not matched to a gene. The CDR3 spans 14 residues.

The chain carries TRBV19 and TRBJ2-1; TRBD2 agrees at 8 bases. After removal of 5 bases from V and 7 bases from J, the junction contained 13 bases not matched to a gene. This CDR3 has 16 residues. In germline, CDR1 is LNHDA, CDR2 SQIVND (reference sequence). Here the CDR3 reads CASSHWTSRWGNEQFF. In DNA, the CDR3 is TGTGCCAGTAGTCACTGGACTAGCCGATGGGGGAATGAGCAGTTCTTC.